Listed below are T cell receptor beta chains from one sample, sequenced in a study of radiation and T cells in renal cell carcinoma. TCRdb's copy holds only in-frame clones and misses some; the assay was immunoSEQ multiplex PCR. The sample records around 86,000 clones, around 86% being singletons. Specimen: blood, collected from a patient whose treatment included radiotherapy and nephrectomy. Source of these receptors: a woman between 50 and 59 years old with renal cell carcinoma. CDR3s include the opening cysteine and the closing phenylalanine or tryptophan. The order of the fields is J gene, V gene, CDR3 protein.

>TRBJ1-6|TRBV4-1
CASSQSTGTGDSPLHF
>TRBJ2-7|TRBV4-1
CASSPRTITRSNEQYF
>TRBJ2-2|TRBV28
CASNPSGGADTGELFF
>TRBJ2-2|TRBV4-3
CASSLGLAGPTNTGELFF
>TRBJ1-1|TRBV18
CASSLGYGVSMNTEAFF
>TRBJ2-4|TRBV7-9
CASSSLAIAKNIQYF
>TRBJ1-5|TRBV6-6
CASKWTGQPQHF
>TRBJ1-1|TRBV12-5
CASGLDRTGGFTEAFF
>TRBJ1-5|TRBV5-4
CASSLWGAPQHF
>TRBJ2-7|TRBV6-5
CASSYLERDQQYF
>TRBJ2-7|TRBV5-1
CASSLEVAGVGIGEQYF
>TRBJ1-6|TRBV6-5
CATRTGSRFESLHF